These 19 T cell receptor beta chains originate from one sample sequenced in a study of CD8 T cells in ankylosing spondylitis. TCRdb itself ran the 5' RACE reads through MiXCR, one entry per CDR3 protein. This sample has about 240,000 distinct CDR3 sequences, with approximately 12% found just once. The material sequenced was blood, either unsorted or a sorted T cell fraction (not recorded which). These receptor sequences come from a male donor with ankylosing spondylitis or in good health (not recorded which).

This clonotype was picked up a small number of times. The rearrangement links TRBV12-2 to TRBJ2-1; the listed D gene, TRBD1, was not tested against the DNA. TRBV12-2 is noted as a pseudogene. This CDR3 spans 22 amino acids. In DNA, the CDR3 is TGTGCAAGTCGCCCGTCGGGACAGGGGGATTCTCGGGCCACTAGCGGGAGCCCCCGGGAGTTCTTC. This sequence encodes CASRPSGQGDSRATSGSPREFF.

This clonotype appeared many times. This clone may be a read error of a much larger clone one base away. The CDR3 loop is CASSPRHGWEPQHF. In DNA form, the CDR3 reads TGTGCCAGCAGTCCTCGACACGGCTGGGAACCCCAGCATTTT. The V gene is TRBV12-3 or TRBV12-4, the J gene TRBJ1-5; D call uncertain. This CDR3 comprises 14 residues. Trimming shortened V by 5 bases and J by 10 bases, and 18 bases separated the two germline ends.

In this sample, this clonotype turned up a few times. This chain connects TRBV5-1 to TRBJ2-1, with 8 nucleotides matching TRBD2. CDR3 length equals 15 residues. The J segment lost 7 bases and the V segment lost 6 bases, leaving 12 bases of the junction unmatched. Germline assignment: CDR1 SGHRS and CDR2 YFSETQ. In DNA, the CDR3 is TGCGCCAGCATCCCCTCCGGGGGGGCCTGGAATGAGCAGTTCTTC. Amino acid sequence: CASIPSGGAWNEQFF. The full variable domain, its missing parts supplied by reference TRBV5-1 and TRBJ2-1, is KAGVTQTPRYLIKTRGQQVTLSCSPISGHRSVSWYQQTPGQGLQFLFEYFSETQRNKGNFPGRFSGRQFSNSRSEMNVSTLELGDSALYLCASIPSGGAWNEQFFGPGTRLTVL.

This clonotype was observed a handful of times. The chain employs TRBV7-8 and TRBJ2-2; 7 nucleotides line up with TRBD2. The germline V gene encodes CDR1 SGHVS and CDR2 FQNEAQ. This CDR3 comprises 16 residues. The J segment lost 7 bases and the V segment lost 1 base, leaving 9 bases of the junction unmatched. The CDR3 sequence is CASSLEATSLHGELFF. The CDR3, as DNA: TGTGCCAGCAGCTTAGAGGCGACTAGCCTTCACGGGGAGCTGTTTTTT.

Ten or more counts support this clonotype. The V call is TRBV20-1, the J call TRBJ2-7; 10 bases are a match to TRBD1. Per germline, CDR1 DFQATT and CDR2 SNEGSKA (reference sequence). The CDR3 is 13 amino acids. V gave up 5 bases and J gave up 4 bases; unmatched junction bases: 5. CDR3 sequence (DNA): TGCAGTGCTCCCGGACAGGGGGTGTACGAGCAGTACTTC. Residues: CSAPGQGVYEQYF.

The table lists this clonotype with many counts. The rearrangement uses TRBV12-3 or TRBV12-4 and TRBJ1-5; a possible D gene is TRBD1 (5 bases). The CDR3 extends over 14 amino acids. The V end was cut by 3 bases, the J end by 2 bases, with 8 bases between. The CDR3 spells CASSFLGGNQPQHF. In nucleotides, the CDR3 is TGTGCCAGCAGTTTTTTAGGGGGCAATCAGCCCCAGCATTTT.

Many counts were recorded for this clonotype. The rearrangement joins TRBV20-1 to TRBJ2-7; D gene ambiguous. The CDR3 has 15 amino acids. Germline V lookup: CDR1 DFQATT, CDR2 SNEGSKA (reference sequence). Trimming took 5 bases from V and 0 from J, leaving 17 bases between them. CDR3 region: CSAGLPPFDSYEQYF. The CDR3 DNA is TGCAGTGCTGGGCTACCCCCTTTCGACTCCTACGAGCAGTACTTC.

This clonotype was seen many times. This chain joins TRBV20-1 and TRBJ2-3, with TRBD2 matching 9 bases. CDR1 and CDR2 from the germline V gene are DFQATT and SNEGSKA (reference sequence). The CDR3 has 15 amino acids. Germline trimming cut 3 bases from V and 3 bases from J; bases unmatched to any gene: 7. Here the CDR3 reads CSARVPLAGTDTQYF. CDR3 DNA sequence: TGCAGTGCTAGGGTCCCGCTAGCGGGAACAGATACGCAGTATTTT.

The chain carries TRBV15 and TRBJ1-3, with D unresolved. Germline CDR1 and CDR2: LNHNV and YYDKDF (reference sequence). Between the trimmed V and J ends, which lost 0 bases and 2 bases, there was a span of 11 bases. The CDR3 runs 16 residues. The CDR3 bases are TGTGCCACCAGCAGAGATCCCCCGGGGACTGGAAACACCATATATTTT. The encoded protein is CATSRDPPGTGNTIYF.

The gene calls are TRBV5-4 and TRBJ2-7; possible D gene TRBD1, 5 bases. V gave up 1 base and J gave up 5 bases, with 13 bases separating them. The germline CDR1 and CDR2 sequences are SGHNT and YYREEE (reference sequence). The CDR3 length is 14 residues. The CDR3 nucleotides read TGTGCCAGCAGCTTGCGAGCAGGGTCGGACGAGCAGTACTTC. Translation gives CASSLRAGSDEQYF.

This clonotype was counted many times. V is TRBV12-3 or TRBV12-4 and J is TRBJ2-3; D gene ambiguous. V lost 5 bases and J lost 6, with 12 bases in between. The CDR3 spans 13 residues. CDR3 nucleotide sequence: TGTGCCAGCAGTCTATTAATAATGGATACGCAGTATTTT. This encodes CASSLLIMDTQYF.

This clonotype was detected many times. The genes are TRBV2 and TRBJ1-1; D is uncertain. V was cut by 4 bases and J by 1 base, with 7 bases left in between. CDR1 is SNHLY, CDR2 FYNNEI, per germline. The CDR3 totals 13 residues. CDR3 in DNA: TGTGCCAGCAGTGGGTGGGGGAACACTGAAGCTTTCTTT. As protein: CASSGWGNTEAFF.

The sample holds many counts of this clonotype. The J gene is TRBJ1-5, the V gene TRBV9; 9 positions agree with TRBD1. This CDR3 region has 19 residues. After removal of 2 bases from V and 4 bases from J, the junction contained 16 bases not matched to a gene. Looked up from germline, CDR1 is SGDLS and CDR2 is YYNGEE. The CDR3 DNA reads TGTGCCAGCAGCGTTCCGGGACAGGGAATATCAGCACAGAATCAGCCCCAGCATTTT. This gives the protein CASSVPGQGISAQNQPQHF.

Many counts were recorded for this clonotype. The chain uses TRBV12-3 or TRBV12-4 and TRBJ2-7; perhaps TRBD1 as D (7 bases). The V and J ends lost 6 bases and 2 bases respectively, with 14 bases between them. The CDR3 spans 14 residues. The CDR3 loop is CASRRGTAPYEQYF. Here the CDR3 DNA reads TGTGCCAGCAGGCGCGGGACAGCCCCCTACGAGCAGTACTTC.

This clonotype has just a few counts. CDR3 in amino acids: CASRGLLTDTQYF. For the CDR3, the DNA is TGTGCCAGCCGAGGACTACTCACAGATACGCAGTATTTT. The genes are TRBV28 and TRBJ2-3; possibly TRBD2 for D (6 bases). The CDR3 runs to 13 residues. V shed 8 bases and J shed 2 bases, with 11 bases lying between them. Germline values: CDR1 MDHEN, CDR2 SYDVKM. Full variable domain (outside the CDR3, taken from reference TRBV28 and TRBJ2-3): DVKVTQSSRYLVKRTGEKVFLECVQDMDHENMFWYRQDPGLGLRLIYFSYDVKMKEKGDIPEGYSVSREKKERFSLILESASTNQTSMYLCASRGLLTDTQYFGPGTRLTVL.

This clonotype was seen repeatedly, ten times or more. The J gene is TRBJ2-7, the V gene TRBV4-2; 9 bases align to TRBD1. J lost 3 bases, V lost 3 bases, and 9 bases had no gene match. The V gene's germline CDR1 is LGHNA and CDR2 YNFKEQ. The CDR3 totals 16 residues. The CDR3 region is CASSHGQTGGLYEQYF. The CDR3 coding sequence is TGTGCCAGCAGCCACGGCCAGACAGGGGGGCTCTACGAGCAGTACTTC.

This clonotype was observed at least ten times. CDR3 region: CASSLPGQGLTEAFF. CDR3 nucleotides: TGCGCCAGCAGCTTACCGGGACAAGGATTAACTGAAGCTTTCTTT. The chain couples TRBV5-1 to TRBJ1-1; D is perhaps TRBD1 (6 bases). This CDR3 comprises 15 residues. CDR1 SGHRS and CDR2 YFSETQ come from the germline V gene. V dropped 2 bases and J dropped 5 bases, with 16 bases sitting between them.

In its sample, this clonotype was seen a few times. The gene calls are TRBV15 and TRBJ1-2, with D possibly being TRBD1 (5 bases). Trimming removed 5 bases from V and 0 bases from J, with 13 bases in between. The CDR3 runs to 15 residues. Per germline, CDR1 LNHNV and CDR2 YYDKDF (reference sequence). CDR3 coding DNA: TGTGCCACCAGCCCGCTCCAGGGCCCTAACTATGGCTACACCTTC. Protein sequence: CATSPLQGPNYGYTF.

The chain carries TRBV24-1 and TRBJ2-2; D is unclear. This CDR3 is built from 16 residues. Trimming left V 0 bases short and J 0 bases short, with 7 bases between. Germline values: CDR1 KGHDR, CDR2 SFDVKD. The CDR3 nucleotides are TGTGCCACCAGTGATTTGCGGCTAACGAACACCGGGGAGCTGTTTTTT. As protein: CATSDLRLTNTGELFF.